This T cell receptor beta chain was sequenced for a study of blood T cell repertoires in COVID-19. Study in general: Acute and convalescent COVID-19 samples came from the United States, Italy and Spain.

The V gene end was trimmed by 3 bases and the J gene end by 6 bases; junction bases not matched to a gene: 3. Germline CDR1 and CDR2: LGHDT and YNNKEL (reference sequence). This CDR3 has 15 amino acids. The participants were between about 18 and 100 years old and came from some 23 US areas. Donors of Cohort 3 who recovered were those that had two negative PCRs, clearance, or symptom resolution. As originally analysed: For nucleated cells, counts were estimated from reference gene primer amplification. The assay was immunoSEQ multiplex PCR, and TCRdb's table has in-frame clones only and misses some. The V and J calls and clone size were taken over from that table, and D and trimming were inferred from the DNA. This table holds roughly 260,000 clones, approximately 85% found once.

Sequencing was performed on PBMCs or T cells enriched from blood (not recorded which). The source of this sequence is a woman in her forties or fifties who had recovered from COVID-19. The genes are TRBV3-1 (or the pseudogene TRBV3-2) and TRBJ1-5; TRBD1 matches at 12 bases. CDR3 loop: CASSQKGQGAQPQHF. Written as DNA, the CDR3 is TGTGCCAGCAGCCAGAAGGGACAGGGGGCTCAGCCCCAGCATTTT.